This is a list of T cell receptor beta chains from one sample in a study of shared clonotypes between healthy human individuals. Assay used: immunoSEQ multiplex PCR; TCRdb lists only in-frame clones, some missing. The sample contains hundreds of thousands of clones, roughly 96% of which appear only once. Sequenced: naive CD8+ T cells sorted from blood. These receptors were collected from a young woman in good health. CDR3s leave out the opening cysteine and the closing phenylalanine or tryptophan. Expanded clones are given a class, and other clones once, few, many or no size at all.

v_call: TRBV6-1; clone_size: NA; j_call: TRBJ1-1; cdr3_length: 11; cdr3_aa: ASSYNYYGGAF
v_call: TRBV6-1; clone_size: NA; j_call: TRBJ1-1; cdr3_length: 12; cdr3_aa: ASSDRGRGTEAF
v_call: TRBV11-2; clone_size: once; j_call: TRBJ2-7; cdr3_length: 12; cdr3_aa: ASSFGGNSYEQY
v_call: TRBV7-9; clone_size: NA; j_call: TRBJ2-2; cdr3_length: 16; cdr3_aa: ASSLHGLAGVNTGELF
v_call: TRBV11-3; clone_size: NA; j_call: TRBJ2-3; cdr3_length: 15; cdr3_aa: ASSLEFGSGTADTQY
v_call: TRBV9; clone_size: once; j_call: TRBJ2-7; cdr3_length: 13; cdr3_aa: ASSPYGTNTYEQY
v_call: TRBV5-4; clone_size: NA; j_call: TRBJ2-7; cdr3_length: 10; cdr3_aa: ASGNYGYEQY
v_call: TRBV27; clone_size: NA; j_call: TRBJ2-7; cdr3_length: 13; cdr3_aa: ASSPVGQGAREQY
v_call: TRBV2; clone_size: few; j_call: TRBJ1-1; cdr3_length: 13; cdr3_aa: ASSRGGRVNTEAF
v_call: TRBV15; clone_size: NA; j_call: TRBJ2-7; cdr3_length: 12; cdr3_aa: ATSGRDSPYEQY
v_call: TRBV5-6; clone_size: NA; j_call: TRBJ2-7; cdr3_length: 12; cdr3_aa: ASSLAGLSYEQY
v_call: TRBV13; clone_size: once; j_call: TRBJ1-1; cdr3_length: 11; cdr3_aa: ASSLGENTEAF
v_call: TRBV28; clone_size: NA; j_call: TRBJ2-7; cdr3_length: 10; cdr3_aa: ASSLDNYEQY
v_call: TRBV9; clone_size: NA; j_call: TRBJ1-3; cdr3_length: 13; cdr3_aa: ASSAGTGPGNTIY
v_call: TRBV4-1; clone_size: NA; j_call: TRBJ2-2; cdr3_length: 16; cdr3_aa: ASSPWTRASGRTGELF
v_call: TRBV19; clone_size: NA; j_call: TRBJ1-1; cdr3_length: 11; cdr3_aa: ASSTHGKGEAF
v_call: TRBV2; clone_size: NA; j_call: TRBJ2-7; cdr3_length: 10; cdr3_aa: ASSTDTYEQY
v_call: TRBV19; clone_size: NA; j_call: TRBJ1-2; cdr3_length: 12; cdr3_aa: ASGLSTGGGGYT
v_call: TRBV19; clone_size: NA; j_call: TRBJ2-3; cdr3_length: 12; cdr3_aa: ASSIFDSTDTQY
v_call: TRBV27; clone_size: NA; j_call: TRBJ2-7; cdr3_length: 12; cdr3_aa: ASSVIQGAYEQY
v_call: TRBV7-9; clone_size: NA; j_call: TRBJ2-1; cdr3_length: 15; cdr3_aa: ASSLETWSSSYNEQF
v_call: TRBV7-9; clone_size: NA; j_call: TRBJ1-2; cdr3_length: 10; cdr3_aa: ASSPFNYGYT
v_call: TRBV7-9; clone_size: NA; j_call: TRBJ2-1; cdr3_length: 13; cdr3_aa: ASFLGTGIHNEQF
v_call: TRBV9; clone_size: NA; j_call: TRBJ2-5; cdr3_length: 11; cdr3_aa: ASAGQYQETQY
v_call: TRBV20-1; clone_size: NA; j_call: TRBJ2-1; cdr3_length: 9; cdr3_aa: SALRGDEQF
v_call: TRBV9; clone_size: NA; j_call: TRBJ1-4; cdr3_length: 12; cdr3_aa: ASSVRDINEKLF
v_call: TRBV7-9; clone_size: NA; j_call: TRBJ2-3; cdr3_length: 13; cdr3_aa: ASSLGLKITDTQY
v_call: TRBV29-1; clone_size: NA; j_call: TRBJ2-1; cdr3_length: 13; cdr3_aa: SVDGLAGSYNEQF
v_call: TRBV5-4; clone_size: NA; j_call: TRBJ1-1; cdr3_length: 9; cdr3_aa: ASSWGQEAF
v_call: TRBV7-9; clone_size: NA; j_call: TRBJ1-3; cdr3_length: 17; cdr3_aa: ASSLVSGGLLLSGNTIY
v_call: TRBV19; clone_size: few; j_call: TRBJ1-1; cdr3_length: 12; cdr3_aa: ASSIMTGNTEAF
v_call: TRBV5-6; clone_size: NA; j_call: TRBJ2-1; cdr3_length: 13; cdr3_aa: ASSSGTGIGNEQF
v_call: TRBV28; clone_size: NA; j_call: TRBJ1-5; cdr3_length: 13; cdr3_aa: ASSLGGTGAQPQH
v_call: TRBV5-1; clone_size: NA; j_call: TRBJ1-5; cdr3_length: 12; cdr3_aa: ASSLGQGDQPQH
v_call: TRBV11-3; clone_size: NA; j_call: TRBJ2-2; cdr3_length: 13; cdr3_aa: ASSLDREVNGELF
v_call: TRBV11-2; clone_size: NA; j_call: TRBJ2-1; cdr3_length: 14; cdr3_aa: ASSLDLGTGLNEQF
v_call: TRBV13; clone_size: NA; j_call: TRBJ1-1; cdr3_length: 11; cdr3_aa: ASSSGRNTEAF
v_call: TRBV11-3; clone_size: NA; j_call: TRBJ2-1; cdr3_length: 14; cdr3_aa: ASSPHPAGVQDEQF
v_call: TRBV13; clone_size: NA; j_call: TRBJ1-1; cdr3_length: 14; cdr3_aa: ASSSQDGRLNTEAF
v_call: TRBV11-2; clone_size: NA; j_call: TRBJ1-1; cdr3_length: 13; cdr3_aa: ASSLDSPLNTEAF
v_call: TRBV4-2; clone_size: NA; j_call: TRBJ2-1; cdr3_length: 13; cdr3_aa: ASSGGPPPYNEQF
v_call: TRBV11-2; clone_size: once; j_call: NA; cdr3_length: 13; cdr3_aa: ASSFDGGPLVEQY
v_call: TRBV9; clone_size: NA; j_call: TRBJ1-1; cdr3_length: 13; cdr3_aa: ASSASGGGSTEAF
v_call: TRBV19; clone_size: NA; j_call: TRBJ1-1; cdr3_length: 10; cdr3_aa: ASSRTGTEAF
v_call: TRBV2; clone_size: NA; j_call: TRBJ1-1; cdr3_length: 12; cdr3_aa: ASIPRLGNTEAF
v_call: TRBV25-1; clone_size: NA; j_call: TRBJ1-4; cdr3_length: 11; cdr3_aa: ASTLGGMEKLF
v_call: TRBV5-4; clone_size: NA; j_call: TRBJ2-7; cdr3_length: 13; cdr3_aa: ASSPGLADSYEQY
v_call: TRBV9; clone_size: few; j_call: TRBJ2-2; cdr3_length: 10; cdr3_aa: ASSPNTGELF
v_call: TRBV27; clone_size: NA; j_call: TRBJ2-2; cdr3_length: 12; cdr3_aa: ASSLIGAAGELF
v_call: TRBV6-5; clone_size: NA; j_call: TRBJ2-7; cdr3_length: 13; cdr3_aa: ASSYSGTGVYEQY
v_call: TRBV27; clone_size: once; j_call: TRBJ2-3; cdr3_length: 13; cdr3_aa: ASSLWASSTDTQY
v_call: TRBV28; clone_size: NA; j_call: TRBJ1-4; cdr3_length: 14; cdr3_aa: ASSSSAGTENEKLF
v_call: TRBV19; clone_size: NA; j_call: TRBJ2-7; cdr3_length: 11; cdr3_aa: ASSITGVYEQY
v_call: TRBV27; clone_size: NA; j_call: TRBJ2-5; cdr3_length: 12; cdr3_aa: ASSSFAAQETQY
v_call: TRBV5-8; clone_size: NA; j_call: TRBJ2-1; cdr3_length: 12; cdr3_aa: ASSLADSYNEQF
v_call: TRBV2; clone_size: once; j_call: TRBJ2-1; cdr3_length: 15; cdr3_aa: ASTESLLAVSYNEQF
v_call: TRBV27; clone_size: NA; j_call: TRBJ2-3; cdr3_length: 11; cdr3_aa: ASSTGGSATQY
v_call: TRBV4-1; clone_size: NA; j_call: TRBJ2-1; cdr3_length: 14; cdr3_aa: ASSLKGQGGSDEQF